Shown below are 13 T cell receptor beta chains from a single sample sequenced in a study of OX40 agonist ivuxolimab in advanced cancers. Measured with immunoSEQ multiplex PCR; TCRdb has only the in-frame clones, and not every one. The repertoire holds 65,000 to 70,000 clones, with roughly 91% as singletons. This specimen consisted of CD4+ or CD8+ T cells sorted from blood, obtained in a trial of the OX40 agonist ivuxolimab. The source of these receptors is an adult with an advanced solid tumor such as melanoma, head and neck, liver or kidney cancer.

This chain links TRBV28 with TRBJ1-6; no clear D gene. Deletions cut 8 bases from V and 0 bases from J, with 8 bases between. Germline assignment: CDR1 MDHEN and CDR2 SYDVKM. The length of the CDR3 is 14 residues. The CDR3 is CASEALSYNSPLHF. CDR3 coding DNA: TGTGCCAGCGAAGCCCTCTCCTATAATTCACCCCTCCACTTT.

This clone turned up a few times. The chain joins TRBV9 to TRBJ2-1; 12 bases align to TRBD2. CDR1 is SGDLS, CDR2 YYNGEE, per germline. V trimming: 4 bases; J trimming: 7 bases; junction bases outside the gene matches: 6. The CDR3 is 15 residues long. The CDR3: CASSHLAGGNNEQFF. CDR3 DNA: TGTGCCAGCAGCCACCTAGCGGGGGGGAATAATGAGCAGTTCTTC.

The chain uses TRBV5-1 and TRBJ2-7, with 8 nucleotides matching TRBD1. The CDR3 is 12 residues long. V was clipped by 4 bases and J by 6 bases; unmatched bases: 3. Germline V gene data show CDR1 as SGHRS and CDR2 as YFSETQ. The CDR3 DNA follows: TGCGCCAGCAGCCGGACAGGGCGCGAGCAGTACTTC. It specifies CASSRTGREQYF.

The chain couples TRBV10-3 to TRBJ1-6; 8 bases match TRBD1. V gave up 0 bases and J gave up 6 bases; unmatched junction bases: 4. The CDR3 sequence is 16 residues long. CDR1 ENHRY and CDR2 SYGVKD come from the germline V gene. Written as DNA, the CDR3 is TGTGCCATCAGTGAGTCGCCAGGGGGCGGTAATTCACCCCTCCACTTT. Protein: CAISESPGGGNSPLHF.

This clone appeared a few times. The CDR3 reads CASSPHRGGTGEAFF. The DNA for the CDR3 is TGTGCCAGCAGCCCTCACAGGGGGGGGACGGGTGAAGCTTTCTTT. The chain employs TRBV7-2 and TRBJ1-1; 8 bases map to TRBD1. After removal of 5 bases from V and 7 bases from J, the junction contained 12 bases not matched to a gene. This CDR3 contains 15 residues. CDR1 is SGHTA and CDR2 is FQGNSA in the germline V gene.

The chain carries TRBV14 and TRBJ1-4; weak D call: TRBD1 (6 bases). Germline CDR1 and CDR2: SGHDN and FVKESK. V was shortened by 0 bases and J by 4 bases, with 12 bases between the two germline ends. CDR3 length: 16 amino acids. CDR3 amino acids: CASSQDEGGYNEKLFF. The CDR3 region has the DNA TGTGCCAGCAGCCAAGATGAGGGGGGATATAATGAAAAACTGTTTTTT.

The chain employs TRBV10-3 and TRBJ1-2; maybe TRBD1 (6 bases). CDR3 length: 16 residues. The germline CDR1 and CDR2 sequences are ENHRY and SYGVKD. The V and J ends lost 6 bases and 4 bases respectively, with 21 bases between them. CDR3 in DNA: TGTGCCATCAGAACGACAGGTGAGGGATCGCCCTATGGCTACACCTTC. It yields the protein CAIRTTGEGSPYGYTF.

The V call is TRBV5-4, the J call TRBJ1-4, with D possibly matching TRBD1 (6 bases). Germline loops: CDR1 SGHNT, CDR2 YYREEE (reference sequence). The ends were cut back, 0 bases at V and 2 bases at J, with 14 bases in the middle. The CDR3 covers 17 residues. CDR3 DNA: TGTGCCAGCAGCTTGGAACGAGGGAGGGGGACTAATGAAAAACTGTTTTTT. Translated: CASSLERGRGTNEKLFF.

The V gene is TRBV6-4, the J gene TRBJ2-7; 7 bases map to TRBD1. The V gene's germline CDR1 is MRHNA and CDR2 SNTAGT. The CDR3 consists of 16 residues. With 6 bases clipped from V and 0 bases from J, the junction kept 11 bases outside the gene matches. CDR3 residues: CASRGWDRDSSYEQYF. The CDR3 DNA reads TGTGCCAGCAGGGGGTGGGACCGGGACAGCTCCTACGAGCAGTACTTC.

V usage is TRBV5-1 and J usage is TRBJ2-5, with D tentatively TRBD1 or TRBD2 (6 bases each). Per germline, CDR1 SGHRS and CDR2 YFSETQ. The CDR3 consists of 15 residues. Trimming took off 4 bases at V and 4 bases at J, with 17 bases between the two ends. The CDR3: CASSPGAGVRETQYF. The CDR3 DNA sequence: TGCGCCAGCAGCCCGGGGGCAGGGGTAAGAGAGACCCAGTACTTC.

This sequence joins TRBV5-1 and TRBJ2-7, with unresolved D. The CDR3 extends over 15 amino acids. The germline V gene encodes CDR1 SGHRS and CDR2 YFSETQ. The ends were cut back, 5 bases at V and 3 bases at J, with 18 bases in the middle. CDR3 loop: CASSYAGDTHYEQYF. For the CDR3, the DNA is TGCGCCAGCAGTTATGCTGGAGACACTCACTACGAGCAGTACTTC.

V is TRBV15 and J is TRBJ1-2; D not certain. V lost 0 bases, J lost 8 bases, and 19 bases lay in between. Germline CDR1 and CDR2: LNHNV and YYDKDF (reference sequence). This CDR3 has 16 amino acids. Here the CDR3 reads CATSRDPAGFINGYTF. The CDR3 region has the DNA TGTGCCACCAGCAGAGATCCCGCAGGCTTCATTAACGGCTACACCTTC.

The rearrangement joins TRBV27 to TRBJ2-7; TRBD1 aligns across 9 bases. Germline V gives CDR1 MNHEY, CDR2 SMNVEV (reference sequence). The V gene end was trimmed by 8 bases and the J gene end by 4 bases; junction bases not matched to a gene: 9. This CDR3 region has 14 residues. CDR3 amino acids: CASRDREGRYEQYF. The CDR3 DNA reads TGTGCCAGCCGGGACAGGGAGGGACGGTACGAGCAGTACTTC.